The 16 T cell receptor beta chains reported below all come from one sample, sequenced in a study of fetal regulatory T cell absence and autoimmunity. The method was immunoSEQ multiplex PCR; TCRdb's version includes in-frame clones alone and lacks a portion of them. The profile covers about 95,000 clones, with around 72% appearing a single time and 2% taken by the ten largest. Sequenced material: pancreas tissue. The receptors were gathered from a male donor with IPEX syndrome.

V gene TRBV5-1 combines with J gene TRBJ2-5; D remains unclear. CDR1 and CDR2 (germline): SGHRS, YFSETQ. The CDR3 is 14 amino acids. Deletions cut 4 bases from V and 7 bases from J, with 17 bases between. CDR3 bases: TGCGCCAGCAGCCCGAACTGGATTTCATGGACCCAGTACTTC. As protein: CASSPNWISWTQYF.

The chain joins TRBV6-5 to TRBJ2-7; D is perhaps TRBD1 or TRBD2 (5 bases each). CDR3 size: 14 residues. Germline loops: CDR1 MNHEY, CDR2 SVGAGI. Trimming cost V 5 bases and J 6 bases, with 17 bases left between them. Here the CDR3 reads CASSPGLGVSEQYF. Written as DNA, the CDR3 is TGTGCCAGCAGTCCGGGCCTGGGGGTCAGCGAGCAGTACTTC.

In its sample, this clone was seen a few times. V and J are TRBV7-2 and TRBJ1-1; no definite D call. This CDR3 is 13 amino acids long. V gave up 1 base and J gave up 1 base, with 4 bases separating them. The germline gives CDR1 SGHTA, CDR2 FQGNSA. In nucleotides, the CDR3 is TGTGCCAGCAGCTTAGAAGGGAACACTGAAGCTTTCTTT. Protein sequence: CASSLEGNTEAFF.

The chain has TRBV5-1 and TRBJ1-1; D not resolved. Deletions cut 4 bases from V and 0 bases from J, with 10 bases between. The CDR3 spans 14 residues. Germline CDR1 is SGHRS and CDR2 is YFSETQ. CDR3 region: CASSRSSMNTEAFF. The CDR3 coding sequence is TGCGCCAGCAGCAGAAGCAGCATGAACACTGAAGCTTTCTTT.

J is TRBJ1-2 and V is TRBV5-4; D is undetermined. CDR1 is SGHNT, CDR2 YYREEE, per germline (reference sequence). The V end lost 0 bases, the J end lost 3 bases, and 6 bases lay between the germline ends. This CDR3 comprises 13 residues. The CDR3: CASSLVADYGYTF. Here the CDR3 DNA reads TGTGCCAGCAGCTTGGTCGCAGACTATGGCTACACCTTC. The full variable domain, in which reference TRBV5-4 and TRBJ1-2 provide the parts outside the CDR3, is ETGVTQSPTHLIKTRGQQVTLRCSSQSGHNTVSWYQQALGQGPQFIFQYYREEENGRGNFPPRFSGLQFPNYSSELNVNALELDDSALYLCASSLVADYGYTFGSGTRLTVV.

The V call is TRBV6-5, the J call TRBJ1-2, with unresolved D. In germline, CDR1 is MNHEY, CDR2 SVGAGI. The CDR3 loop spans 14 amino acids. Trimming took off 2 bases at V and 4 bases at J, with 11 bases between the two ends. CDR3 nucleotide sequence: TGTGCCAGCAGTTACGCCGACCCACGCTATGGCTACACCTTC. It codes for CASSYADPRYGYTF.

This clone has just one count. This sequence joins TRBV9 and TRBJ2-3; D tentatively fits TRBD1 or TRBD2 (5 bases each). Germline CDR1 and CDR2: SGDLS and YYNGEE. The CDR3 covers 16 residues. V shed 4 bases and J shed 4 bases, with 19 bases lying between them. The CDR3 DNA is TGTGCCAGCAGCTCAAGAGGGACCCAAATGGCAGATACGCAGTATTTT. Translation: CASSSRGTQMADTQYF.

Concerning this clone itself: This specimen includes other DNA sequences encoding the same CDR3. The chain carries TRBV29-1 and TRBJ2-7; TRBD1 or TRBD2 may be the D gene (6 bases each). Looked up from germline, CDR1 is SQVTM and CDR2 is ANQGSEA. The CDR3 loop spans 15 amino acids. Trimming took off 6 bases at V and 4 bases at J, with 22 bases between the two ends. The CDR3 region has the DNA TGCAGCGTCGGGGGAAGGGGACAAGGAGGGTACGAGCAGTACTTC. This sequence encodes CSVGGRGQGGYEQYF.

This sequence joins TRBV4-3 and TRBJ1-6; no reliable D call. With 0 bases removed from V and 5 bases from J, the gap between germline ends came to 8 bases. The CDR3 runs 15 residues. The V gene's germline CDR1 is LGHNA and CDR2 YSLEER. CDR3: CASSQDWLNNSPLHF. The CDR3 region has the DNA TGCGCCAGCAGCCAAGATTGGCTGAATAATTCACCCCTCCACTTT.

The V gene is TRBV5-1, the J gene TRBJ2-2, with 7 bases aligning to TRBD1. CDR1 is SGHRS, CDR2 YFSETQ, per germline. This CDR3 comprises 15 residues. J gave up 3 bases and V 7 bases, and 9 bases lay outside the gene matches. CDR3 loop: CASRRDSLYTGELFF. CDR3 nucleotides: TGCGCCAGCCGCCGGGACAGCCTTTACACCGGGGAGCTGTTTTTT.

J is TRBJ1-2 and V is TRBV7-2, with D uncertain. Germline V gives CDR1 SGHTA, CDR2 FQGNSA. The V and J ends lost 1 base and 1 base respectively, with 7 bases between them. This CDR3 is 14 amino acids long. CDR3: CASSLGTVNYGYTF. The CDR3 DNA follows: TGTGCCAGCAGCTTAGGAACGGTTAACTATGGCTACACCTTC.

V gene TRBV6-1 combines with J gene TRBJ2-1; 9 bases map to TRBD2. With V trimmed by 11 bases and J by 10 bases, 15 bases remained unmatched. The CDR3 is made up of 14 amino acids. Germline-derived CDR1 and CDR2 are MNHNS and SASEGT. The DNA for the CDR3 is TGTGCCTCCAGAGGCCTAGCGGGGCCCGCGGAGCAGTTCTTC. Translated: CASRGLAGPAEQFF.

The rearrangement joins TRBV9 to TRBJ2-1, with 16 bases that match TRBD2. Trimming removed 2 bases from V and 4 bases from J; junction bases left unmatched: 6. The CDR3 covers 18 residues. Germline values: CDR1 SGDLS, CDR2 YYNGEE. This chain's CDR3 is CASSVGLAGGGLYNEQFF. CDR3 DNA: TGTGCCAGCAGCGTGGGACTAGCGGGAGGGGGCCTATACAATGAGCAGTTCTTC.

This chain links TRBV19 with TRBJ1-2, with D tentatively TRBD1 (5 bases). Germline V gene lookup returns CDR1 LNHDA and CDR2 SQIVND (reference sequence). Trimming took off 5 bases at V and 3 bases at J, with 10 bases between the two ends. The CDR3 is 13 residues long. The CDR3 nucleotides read TGTGCCAGTAGTTGGAGGGGAGACTATGGCTACACCTTC. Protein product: CASSWRGDYGYTF.

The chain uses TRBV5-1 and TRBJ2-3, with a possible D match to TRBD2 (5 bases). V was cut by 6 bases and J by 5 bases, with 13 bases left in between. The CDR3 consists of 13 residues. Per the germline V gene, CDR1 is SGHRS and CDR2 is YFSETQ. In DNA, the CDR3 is TGCGCCAGCAACCCGGAAGAGGGAGATACGCAGTATTTT. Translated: CASNPEEGDTQYF.

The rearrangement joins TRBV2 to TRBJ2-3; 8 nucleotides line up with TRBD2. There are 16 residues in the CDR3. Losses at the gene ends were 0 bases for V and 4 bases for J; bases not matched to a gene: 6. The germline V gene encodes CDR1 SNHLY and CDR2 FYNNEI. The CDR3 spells CASSEALAGGSDTQYF. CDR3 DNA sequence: TGTGCCAGCAGTGAAGCGCTCGCGGGAGGTTCAGATACGCAGTATTTT. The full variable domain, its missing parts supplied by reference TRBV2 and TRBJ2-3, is EPEVTQTPSHQVTQMGQEVILRCVPISNHLYFYWYRQILGQKVEFLVSFYNNEISEKSEIFDDQFSVERPDGSNFTLKIRSTKLEDSAMYFCASSEALAGGSDTQYFGPGTRLTVL.